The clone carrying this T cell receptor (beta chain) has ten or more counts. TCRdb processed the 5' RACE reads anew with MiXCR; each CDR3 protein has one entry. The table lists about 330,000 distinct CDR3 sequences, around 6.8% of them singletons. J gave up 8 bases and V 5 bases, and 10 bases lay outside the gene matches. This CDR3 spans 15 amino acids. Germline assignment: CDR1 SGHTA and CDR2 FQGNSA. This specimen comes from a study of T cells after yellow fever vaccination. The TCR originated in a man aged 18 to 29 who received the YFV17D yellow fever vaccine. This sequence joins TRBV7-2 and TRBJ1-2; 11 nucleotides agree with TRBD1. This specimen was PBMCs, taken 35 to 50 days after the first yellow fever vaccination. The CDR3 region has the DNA TGTGCCAGCAGCGTCGCCGGGACAGGGGGGGGCGGCTACACCTTC. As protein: CASSVAGTGGGGYTF.